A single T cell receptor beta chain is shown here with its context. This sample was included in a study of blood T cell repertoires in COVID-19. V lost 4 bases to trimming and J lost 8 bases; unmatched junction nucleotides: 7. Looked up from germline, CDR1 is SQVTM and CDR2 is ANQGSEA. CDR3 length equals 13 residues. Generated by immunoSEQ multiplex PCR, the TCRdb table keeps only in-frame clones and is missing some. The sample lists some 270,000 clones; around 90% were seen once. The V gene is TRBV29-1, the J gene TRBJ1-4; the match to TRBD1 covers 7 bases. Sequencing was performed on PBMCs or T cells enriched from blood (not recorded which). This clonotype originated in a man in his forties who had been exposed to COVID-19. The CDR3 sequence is CSVAGTEPEKLFF. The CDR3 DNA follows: TGCAGCGTTGCCGGGACAGAGCCCGAAAAACTGTTTTTT.